Following are 19 T cell receptor beta chains from one sample sequenced in a study of cytomegalovirus exposure and HLA in healthy donors. Primers for the PCR totalled 60 Vbeta and 13 Jbeta. Data came from immunoSEQ multiplex PCR; TCRdb stores just in-frame clones and leaves some out. The sample holds approximately 80,000 clones. Sequencing was carried out using PBMCs. These receptors were taken from a man in his late teens or twenties in good health and CMV-seropositive.

The rearrangement uses TRBV29-1 and TRBJ2-7; D gene ambiguous. V was trimmed by 4 bases and J by 2 bases, leaving 9 bases between them. This CDR3 comprises 12 residues. Germline lookup yields CDR1 SQVTM and CDR2 ANQGSEA. In DNA form, the CDR3 reads TGCAGCGTTGGATTGGAGACCTACGAGCAGTACTTC. Translating it yields CSVGLETYEQYF.

This chain joins TRBV7-9 and TRBJ2-4; the match to TRBD1 covers 7 bases. Per the germline V gene, CDR1 is SEHNR and CDR2 is FQNEAQ (reference sequence). With 8 bases clipped from V and 7 bases from J, the junction kept 11 bases outside the gene matches. CDR3 length: 14 residues. CDR3 residues: CASVAGGRGNIQYF. The CDR3 nucleotides are TGTGCCAGCGTCGCAGGGGGTCGCGGGAACATTCAGTACTTC.

The V gene is TRBV10-1, the J gene TRBJ1-2, with 10 nucleotides matching TRBD1. Unmatched junction bases numbered 13, after V lost 6 bases and J lost 6 bases. Germline lookup yields CDR1 WNHNN and CDR2 SYGVQD (reference sequence). The CDR3 loop spans 16 amino acids. CDR3 DNA sequence: TGCGCCAGCAGGAGGAATGACAGGGGGCTCGTCCATGGCTACACCTTC. The encoded protein is CASRRNDRGLVHGYTF.

The chain links TRBV5-1 to TRBJ1-6; D unclear. Trimming left V 5 bases short and J 7 bases short, with 19 bases between. This CDR3 region has 16 residues. Per the germline V gene, CDR1 is SGHRS and CDR2 is YFSETQ. The CDR3 bases are TGCGCCAGCAGTGATTCGATTGGGAGCGACAATTCACCCCTCCACTTT. Translation gives CASSDSIGSDNSPLHF.

This chain links TRBV29-1 with TRBJ2-7; maybe TRBD2 (6 bases). Germline V gene data show CDR1 as SQVTM and CDR2 as ANQGSEA. This CDR3 has 14 amino acids. The V and J ends lost 2 bases and 3 bases respectively, with 14 bases between them. CDR3 DNA: TGCAGCGTTGAATCTCGAACTAGCAGCTACGAGCAGTACTTC. As protein: CSVESRTSSYEQYF.

In regard to this clone: An end of the junction does not agree with germline; a read error may underlie this. The chain couples TRBV27 to TRBJ2-5, with 9 bases aligning to TRBD1. The CDR3 sequence is 18 residues long. Germline CDR1 reads MNHEY; CDR2 reads SMNVEV (reference sequence). This chain's CDR3 is CASSFRGLGTGRGEAQYF. In DNA, the CDR3 is TGTGCCAGCAGTTTCAGGGGACTCGGGACAGGGAGGGGAGAGGCCCAGTACTTC.

J is TRBJ2-3 and V is TRBV27, with 8 bases aligning to TRBD2. Germline trimming cut 4 bases from V and 6 bases from J; bases unmatched to any gene: 6. In germline, CDR1 is MNHEY, CDR2 SMNVEV (reference sequence). The CDR3 spans 14 residues. This CDR3 reads CASSWGLESDTQYF. The CDR3 DNA sequence: TGTGCCAGCAGTTGGGGACTAGAGTCTGATACGCAGTATTTT.

The chain combines TRBV18 with TRBJ1-2; the D is unclear. The V gene lost 3 bases and the J gene lost 4 bases, with 15 bases spanning the gap. Germline lookup yields CDR1 KGHSH and CDR2 LQKENI. The CDR3 has 15 residues. CDR3: CASSPPLTMGYGYTF. CDR3 nucleotides: TGTGCCAGCTCACCGCCTTTAACTATGGGCTATGGCTACACCTTC.

The chain carries TRBV11-2 and TRBJ1-2; 7 bases are shared with TRBD1. Losses at the gene ends were 1 base for V and 7 bases for J; bases not matched to a gene: 6. Looked up from germline, CDR1 is SGHAT and CDR2 is FQNNGV. CDR3 length: 14 residues. The CDR3 is CASSLAGGQVGYTF. The CDR3 bases are TGTGCCAGCAGCTTAGCGGGCGGACAGGTTGGCTACACCTTC. The whole variable domain, remainder taken from reference TRBV11-2 and TRBJ1-2, is EAGVAQSPRYKIIEKRQSVAFWCNPISGHATLYWYQQILGQGPKLLIQFQNNGVVDDSQLPKDRFSAERLKGVDSTLKIQPAKLEDSAVYLCASSLAGGQVGYTFGSGTRLTVV.

This chain connects TRBV5-5 to TRBJ1-1; TRBD1 aligns across 11 bases. CDR1 SGHKS and CDR2 YYEKEE come from the germline V gene (reference sequence). There are 14 residues in the CDR3. After removal of 4 bases from V and 7 bases from J, the junction contained 6 bases not matched to a gene. CDR3 nucleotide sequence: TGTGCCAGCAGCCGGACAGGGGGCGGAGGTGAAGCTTTCTTT. Translation gives CASSRTGGGGEAFF.

The V call is TRBV2, the J call TRBJ2-7, with 9 bases identical to TRBD1. Per germline, CDR1 SNHLY and CDR2 FYNNEI. The CDR3 contains 15 residues. The V and J ends lost 6 bases and 3 bases, in that order; junction bases with no gene match: 9. The CDR3 region is CASSGTGGIGYEQYF. CDR3 DNA sequence: TGTGCCAGCAGCGGAACAGGGGGCATAGGCTACGAGCAGTACTTC.

The rearrangement uses TRBV19 and TRBJ1-4; 8 bases map to TRBD1. Germline CDR1 reads LNHDA; CDR2 reads SQIVND (reference sequence). The CDR3 covers 15 residues. V shed 8 bases and J 5 bases; nucleotides not matched to a gene: 10. This CDR3 reads CASGRWTGNNEKLFF. The CDR3 bases are TGTGCCAGTGGCCGGTGGACAGGGAACAATGAAAAACTGTTTTTT.

The chain couples TRBV11-1 to TRBJ1-2; 8 nucleotides match TRBD1. The CDR3 loop spans 14 amino acids. V gave up 5 bases and J gave up 2 bases; unmatched junction bases: 4. From germline, CDR1 is SGHAT and CDR2 FQDESV (reference sequence). The CDR3 region has the DNA TGTGCCAGCAGCCCGGACAGGGAGAACTATGGCTACACCTTC. Translation gives CASSPDRENYGYTF. Together with reference TRBV11-1 and TRBJ1-2, the CDR3 gives the full variable domain: EAEVAQSPRYKITEKSQAVAFWCDPISGHATLYWYRQILGQGPELLVQFQDESVVDDSQLPKDRFSAERLKGVDSTLKIQPAELGDSAMYLCASSPDRENYGYTFGSGTRLTVV.

The chain recombines TRBV27 with TRBJ2-7; 10 positions agree with TRBD2. Germline V lookup: CDR1 MNHEY, CDR2 SMNVEV (reference sequence). This CDR3 is built from 12 residues. The CDR3 DNA follows: TGTGTTAGCGGGAGGCCGATCTACGAGCAGTACTTC. Protein: CVSGRPIYEQYF.

The DNA of the CDR3 is TGTGCCAGCAGCCGGACTAGCGGGGGGAATGAGCAGTTCTTC. This translates into CASSRTSGGNEQFF. The genes are TRBV11-3 and TRBJ2-1; 14 bases are a match to TRBD2. Germline lookup yields CDR1 SGHNT and CDR2 YENEEA. This CDR3 has 14 residues. J lost 7 bases, V lost 5 bases, and 1 base had no gene match.

This chain connects TRBV4-1 to TRBJ2-5; the D is unclear. The ends were cut back, 3 bases at V and 2 bases at J, with 16 bases in the middle. Germline CDR1 is MGHRA and CDR2 is YSYEKL. This CDR3 has 16 amino acids. In nucleotides, the CDR3 is TGCGCCAGCAGCCAGCGGCACCTCGGTGGACAAGAGACCCAGTACTTC. It translates to CASSQRHLGGQETQYF.

The chain joins TRBV30 to TRBJ1-1; 7 bases align to TRBD1. V lost 1 base, J lost 0 bases, and 8 bases stayed unmatched. This CDR3 has 16 amino acids. Germline values: CDR1 GTSNPN, CDR2 SVGIG (reference sequence). CDR3 bases: TGTGCCTGGAGTGCCTATCCGGGACAGCTGAACACTGAAGCTTTCTTT. Translated: CAWSAYPGQLNTEAFF.

The rearrangement uses TRBV2 and TRBJ1-2; 7 bases are shared with TRBD1. CDR3 length: 13 residues. The germline V gene encodes CDR1 SNHLY and CDR2 FYNNEI. After removal of 4 bases from V and 4 bases from J, the junction contained 3 bases not matched to a gene. CDR3 DNA: TGTGCCAGCAGTGGGCAGGGGGGCTATGGCTACACCTTC. It yields the protein CASSGQGGYGYTF.

The chain joins TRBV6-1 to TRBJ2-1; 7 bases agree with TRBD2. CDR3 length: 17 amino acids. The V gene's germline CDR1 is MNHNS and CDR2 SASEGT. J lost 0 bases, V lost 4 bases, and 9 bases had no gene match. The CDR3 DNA is TGTGCCAGCAGTGGAAGTCCGCGGGGGAGCTCCTACAATGAGCAGTTCTTC. It is translated as CASSGSPRGSSYNEQFF.